These T cell receptor beta chains were read from a single sample in a study of T cell responses to AZD1222 COVID-19 vaccine. This table comes from immunoSEQ multiplex PCR, and its TCRdb copy is limited to in-frame clones, with some not included. The sample holds about 110,000 clones, nearly 90% seen once. The input for sequencing was peripheral blood, taken on day 0 of AZD1222 vaccination. Receptor source: an adult in good health. The CDR3 runs from the conserved cysteine through the conserved F or W. A D gene is named only where the DNA matches it firmly. Clone size is given for some rows only: seen once, a few or many times, or a class if the clone is expanded.

J gene: TRBJ1-2
clone size: NA
D gene: NA
V gene: TRBV27
CDR3 DNA: TGTGCCAGCAGTCCACGGACAACAAATGGCTACACCTTC
CDR3 protein: CASSPRTTNGYTF

J gene: TRBJ1-1
clone size: NA
D gene: NA
V gene: TRBV7-2
CDR3 DNA: TGTGCCAGCAGCAACCCAACGAACACTGAAGCTTTCTTT
CDR3 protein: CASSNPTNTEAFF

J gene: TRBJ1-2
clone size: NA
D gene: NA
V gene: TRBV9
CDR3 DNA: TGTGCCAGCAGCGTCGATCAGGGAGCCAATGGCTACACCTTC
CDR3 protein: CASSVDQGANGYTF

J gene: TRBJ1-5
clone size: NA
D gene: TRBD1
V gene: TRBV19
CDR3 DNA: TGTGCCAGTAGTAAACCAGGGGGTAATCAGCCCCAGCATTTT
CDR3 protein: CASSKPGGNQPQHF

J gene: TRBJ2-7
clone size: NA
D gene: NA
V gene: TRBV3-1/TRBV3-2
CDR3 DNA: TGTGCCAGCAGCCAATCCTACCCTTCCTACGAGCAGTACTTC
CDR3 protein: CASSQSYPSYEQYF

J gene: TRBJ2-7
clone size: NA
D gene: NA
V gene: TRBV18
CDR3 DNA: TGTGCCAGCTCACCACAGAAGACGATCCACGAGCAGTACTTC
CDR3 protein: CASSPQKTIHEQYF

J gene: TRBJ1-1
clone size: NA
D gene: NA
V gene: TRBV9
CDR3 DNA: TGTGCCAGCAGCGTAGATTGGGGCATGAACACTGAAGCTTTCTTT
CDR3 protein: CASSVDWGMNTEAFF

J gene: TRBJ2-2
clone size: once
D gene: TRBD1
V gene: TRBV28
CDR3 DNA: TGTGCCAGCAGTTTATCCTCCGGGACAGTAAAGGCCGGGGAGCTGTTTTTT
CDR3 protein: CASSLSSGTVKAGELFF

J gene: TRBJ2-1
clone size: few
D gene: NA
V gene: TRBV15
CDR3 DNA: TGTGCCACCAGCAGAGATCCTTTCTTGTCGTCGGCCGGGGAGTTCTTC
CDR3 protein: CATSRDPFLSSAGEFF

J gene: TRBJ1-5
clone size: NA
D gene: NA
V gene: TRBV7-2
CDR3 DNA: TGTGCCAGCAGCTTAGACGCAAATCAGCCCCAGCATTTT
CDR3 protein: CASSLDANQPQHF

J gene: TRBJ1-2
clone size: NA
D gene: NA
V gene: TRBV5-1
CDR3 DNA: TGCGCCAGCAGCGCCTCAGGGCCCGATGGCTACACCTTC
CDR3 protein: CASSASGPDGYTF

J gene: TRBJ2-7
clone size: NA
D gene: NA
V gene: TRBV28
CDR3 DNA: TGTGCCAGCAAGGGGACTGATTACGAGCAGTACTTC
CDR3 protein: CASKGTDYEQYF

J gene: TRBJ2-3
clone size: NA
D gene: NA
V gene: TRBV7-2
CDR3 DNA: TGTGCCAGCAGCTTAGAAGGCTTTCCTAGCACAGATACGCAGTATTTT
CDR3 protein: CASSLEGFPSTDTQYF

J gene: TRBJ1-2
clone size: NA
D gene: NA
V gene: TRBV19
CDR3 DNA: TGTGCCAGTAGTATCCCAGGGTTGAACTATGGCTACACCTTC
CDR3 protein: CASSIPGLNYGYTF

J gene: TRBJ1-2
clone size: NA
D gene: NA
V gene: TRBV15
CDR3 DNA: TGTGCCACCAGCAGTTCAGGGGATGGAGGATTCTATGGCTACACCTTC
CDR3 protein: CATSSSGDGGFYGYTF

J gene: TRBJ2-3
clone size: NA
D gene: TRBD2
V gene: TRBV11-3
CDR3 DNA: TGTGCCAGCAGCTCCCAGCGGGGGGGCGCCGATACGCAGTATTTT
CDR3 protein: CASSSQRGGADTQYF

J gene: TRBJ2-5
clone size: NA
D gene: NA
V gene: TRBV7-3
CDR3 DNA: TGTGCCAGCAGCTCTAAACAGGGAGGGGGTGAGACCCAGTACTTC
CDR3 protein: CASSSKQGGGETQYF

J gene: TRBJ1-6
clone size: NA
D gene: NA
V gene: TRBV5-1
CDR3 DNA: TGCGCCAGCAGCTTAGGGGTTTATAATTCACCCCTCCACTTT
CDR3 protein: CASSLGVYNSPLHF

J gene: TRBJ1-3
clone size: once
D gene: TRBD1
V gene: TRBV5-6
CDR3 DNA: TGTGCCAGCAGCTTGGAGGACAGGGGTGGAAACACCATATATTTT
CDR3 protein: CASSLEDRGGNTIYF

J gene: TRBJ2-2
clone size: NA
D gene: TRBD2
V gene: TRBV9
CDR3 DNA: TGTGCCAGCAGCGTAGACGGGACTACCTCTATCGGGGAGCTGTTTTTT
CDR3 protein: CASSVDGTTSIGELFF

J gene: TRBJ1-1
clone size: NA
D gene: NA
V gene: TRBV15
CDR3 DNA: TGTGCCACCAAGAAGGGCGCCAACACTGAAGCTTTCTTT
CDR3 protein: CATKKGANTEAFF

J gene: TRBJ1-4
clone size: NA
D gene: NA
V gene: TRBV28
CDR3 DNA: TGTGCCACCGTCTGGGGGGGGGCCACTAATGAAAAACTGTTTTTT
CDR3 protein: CATVWGGATNEKLFF

J gene: TRBJ2-5
clone size: NA
D gene: TRBD1
V gene: TRBV19
CDR3 DNA: TGTGCCAGCAATCTCCGAGGGGGCGCGGAGACCCAGTACTTC
CDR3 protein: CASNLRGGAETQYF

J gene: TRBJ2-5
clone size: NA
D gene: TRBD2
V gene: TRBV7-9
CDR3 DNA: TGTGCCAGCAGCCCCATCAGCGGGAGAGGCGGGACCCAGTACTTC
CDR3 protein: CASSPISGRGGTQYF

J gene: TRBJ2-7
clone size: few
D gene: NA
V gene: TRBV6-1
CDR3 DNA: TGTGCCAGCAGTGAAGTGGCAGTCCCCTCCTACGAGCAGTACTTC
CDR3 protein: CASSEVAVPSYEQYF

J gene: TRBJ2-5
clone size: NA
D gene: NA
V gene: TRBV5-1
CDR3 DNA: TGCGCCAGCGGTGCGGGACACCTCGAAGAGACCCAGTACTTC
CDR3 protein: CASGAGHLEETQYF

J gene: TRBJ2-7
clone size: NA
D gene: TRBD2
V gene: TRBV19
CDR3 DNA: TGTGCCAGTAGTATCGGGACTAGCGGGAACTACGAGCAGTACTTC
CDR3 protein: CASSIGTSGNYEQYF

J gene: TRBJ2-7
clone size: NA
D gene: NA
V gene: TRBV20-1
CDR3 DNA: TGCAGTGCTAGAGATGGGTTTGGGCAGTACTTC
CDR3 protein: CSARDGFGQYF

J gene: TRBJ2-5
clone size: few
D gene: TRBD2
V gene: TRBV9
CDR3 DNA: TGTGCCAGCAGCGTAGGATCTAGCGGGGATGAGACCCAGTACTTC
CDR3 protein: CASSVGSSGDETQYF

J gene: TRBJ2-3
clone size: NA
D gene: TRBD2
V gene: TRBV9
CDR3 DNA: TGTGCCAGCAGCGGGAAGTCGGCCGTAGCGGGGGTCACAGATACGCAGTATTTT
CDR3 protein: CASSGKSAVAGVTDTQYF

J gene: TRBJ2-7
clone size: NA
D gene: NA
V gene: TRBV6-5
CDR3 DNA: TGTGCCAGCAGTTACGCGGGGTCCTACGAGCAGTACTTC
CDR3 protein: CASSYAGSYEQYF

J gene: TRBJ2-3
clone size: NA
D gene: NA
V gene: TRBV24-1
CDR3 DNA: TGTGCCACCAGTTCCTGGGCAGGAAACCCAGATACGCAGTATTTT
CDR3 protein: CATSSWAGNPDTQYF

J gene: TRBJ1-1
clone size: NA
D gene: TRBD1
V gene: TRBV28
CDR3 DNA: TGTGCCAGCAGTCTCAACGTCGGGAAGGGGGCGCACACTGAAGCTTTCTTT
CDR3 protein: CASSLNVGKGAHTEAFF

J gene: TRBJ2-7
clone size: NA
D gene: NA
V gene: TRBV5-1
CDR3 DNA: TGCGCCAGCAGCGTGGGGGGTACCTACGAGCAGTACTTC
CDR3 protein: CASSVGGTYEQYF

J gene: TRBJ1-4
clone size: NA
D gene: NA
V gene: TRBV4-3
CDR3 DNA: TGCGCCAGCAGCCCGCAACCGGGGGAAAAACTGTTTTTT
CDR3 protein: CASSPQPGEKLFF

J gene: TRBJ1-5
clone size: NA
D gene: NA
V gene: TRBV19
CDR3 DNA: TGTGCCAGTAGTATAAGGGTGGTCGGGTATAGCAATCAGCCCCAGCATTTT
CDR3 protein: CASSIRVVGYSNQPQHF

J gene: TRBJ1-1
clone size: few
D gene: TRBD1
V gene: TRBV23-1
CDR3 DNA: TGCGCCAGCAGTCAATCAGAGGGGGCGCCTTTCTTT
CDR3 protein: CASSQSEGAPFF

J gene: TRBJ1-5
clone size: NA
D gene: NA
V gene: TRBV12-1
CDR3 DNA: TGTGCCAGCACTGTTCAGCCCCAGCATTTT
CDR3 protein: CASTVQPQHF